This T cell receptor (beta chain) was sequenced during a study of T cells after yellow fever vaccination. Study-wide results and caveats: The booster response re-showed most primary clones: approximately 95% CD4, over 80% CD8.

The CDR3 contains 15 residues. Trimming removed 2 bases from V and 4 bases from J, with 11 bases in between. Germline CDR1 MNHEY, CDR2 SVGAGI. Using its own MiXCR run on the 5' RACE reads, TCRdb lists one record per CDR3 protein. Among some 350,000 distinct CDR3 sequences, about 8.7% were seen once, and the ten largest hold more than 15%. In its sample, this clonotype was seen a few times. Its target is not known. The sequencing here drew on PBMCs, taken on the day of the first yellow fever vaccination. This sequence originates from a young man who received the YFV17D yellow fever vaccine. The rearrangement links TRBV6-5 to TRBJ2-2, with D maybe TRBD2 (5 bases). CDR3 in amino acids: CASSYTAGTTGELFF. CDR3 bases: TGTGCCAGCAGTTACACCGCGGGCACCACCGGGGAGCTGTTTTTT.